This TCR beta chain was documented in a study of T-cell memory formation after mild COVID-19. One entry per CDR3 protein results from TCRdb running MiXCR on the 5' RACE reads. The sample includes hundreds of thousands of distinct CDR3 sequences, about 20% of them seen just once. The germline gives CDR1 SGHTA, CDR2 FQGNSA. The CDR3 totals 13 residues. Trimming removed 2 bases from V and 4 bases from J, with 7 bases in between. A few counts support this clonotype. The chain combines TRBV7-2 with TRBJ2-3; D gene uncertain. The sequencing sample was made of PBMCs or a T cell subset sorted from them (not recorded which). This TCR was sampled from a man younger than 35 who had mild COVID-19 (a few samples of this study predate the infection). Cell type and time point are not known. The CDR3 DNA sequence: TGTGCCAGCAGCTTAATCTCCGCAGATACGCAGTATTTT. Translation gives CASSLISADTQYF.